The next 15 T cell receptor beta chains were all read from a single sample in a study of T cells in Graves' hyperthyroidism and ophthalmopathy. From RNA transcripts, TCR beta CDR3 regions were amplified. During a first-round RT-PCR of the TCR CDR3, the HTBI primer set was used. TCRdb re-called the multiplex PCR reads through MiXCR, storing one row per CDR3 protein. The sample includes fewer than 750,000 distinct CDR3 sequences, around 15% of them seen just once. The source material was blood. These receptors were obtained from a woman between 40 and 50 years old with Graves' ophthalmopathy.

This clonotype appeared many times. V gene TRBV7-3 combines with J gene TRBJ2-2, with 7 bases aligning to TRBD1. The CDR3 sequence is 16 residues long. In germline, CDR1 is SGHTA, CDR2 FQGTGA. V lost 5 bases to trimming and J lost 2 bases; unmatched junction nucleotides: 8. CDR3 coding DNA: TGTGCCAGCAGCCCCTCCGGGACAGTTAACACCGGGGAGCTGTTTTTT. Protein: CASSPSGTVNTGELFF.

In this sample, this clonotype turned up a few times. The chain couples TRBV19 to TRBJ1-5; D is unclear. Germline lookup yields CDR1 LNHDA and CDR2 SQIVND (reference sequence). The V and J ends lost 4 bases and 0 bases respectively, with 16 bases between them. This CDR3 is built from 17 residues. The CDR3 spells CASSRESGLYSNQPQHF. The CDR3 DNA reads TGTGCCAGTAGTAGGGAGAGCGGCCTGTATAGCAATCAGCCCCAGCATTTT.

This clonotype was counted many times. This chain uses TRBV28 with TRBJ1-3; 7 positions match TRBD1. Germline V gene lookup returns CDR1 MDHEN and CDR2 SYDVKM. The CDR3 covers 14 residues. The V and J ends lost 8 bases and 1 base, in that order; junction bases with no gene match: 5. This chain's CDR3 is CASLEGASGNTIYF. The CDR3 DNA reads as TGTGCCAGCTTGGAGGGGGCATCTGGAAACACCATATATTTT.

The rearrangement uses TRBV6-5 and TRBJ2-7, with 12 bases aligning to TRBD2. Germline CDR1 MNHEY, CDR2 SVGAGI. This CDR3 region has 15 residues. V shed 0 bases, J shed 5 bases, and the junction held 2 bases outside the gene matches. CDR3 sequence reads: CASSYSRTSGNEQYF. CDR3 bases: TGTGCCAGCAGTTACTCACGGACTAGCGGGAACGAGCAGTACTTC.

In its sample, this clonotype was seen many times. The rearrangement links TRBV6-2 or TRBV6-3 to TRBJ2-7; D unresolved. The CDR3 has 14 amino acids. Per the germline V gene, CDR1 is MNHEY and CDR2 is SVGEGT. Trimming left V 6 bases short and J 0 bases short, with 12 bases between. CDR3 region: CASRYPDHSYEQYF. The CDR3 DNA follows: TGTGCCAGCAGGTACCCCGACCACTCCTACGAGCAGTACTTC.

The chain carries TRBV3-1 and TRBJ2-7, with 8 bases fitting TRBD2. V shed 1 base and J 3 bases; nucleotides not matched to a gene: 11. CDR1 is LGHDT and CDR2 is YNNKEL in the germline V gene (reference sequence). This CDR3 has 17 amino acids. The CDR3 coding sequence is TGTGCCAGCAGCCAAGTATATGGACTAGCAGGAGACTACGAGCAGTACTTC. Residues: CASSQVYGLAGDYEQYF.

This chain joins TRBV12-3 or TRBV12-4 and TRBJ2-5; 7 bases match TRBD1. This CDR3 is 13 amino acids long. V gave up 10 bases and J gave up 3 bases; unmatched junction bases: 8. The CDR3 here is CATSGTVKETQYF. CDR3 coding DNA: TGTGCCACCTCCGGGACAGTAAAAGAGACCCAGTACTTC.

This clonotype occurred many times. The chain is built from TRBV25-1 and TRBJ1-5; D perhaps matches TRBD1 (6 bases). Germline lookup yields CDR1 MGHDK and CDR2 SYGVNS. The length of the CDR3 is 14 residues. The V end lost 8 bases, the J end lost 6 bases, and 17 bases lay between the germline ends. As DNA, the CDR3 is TGTGCCAGCTCCGACCCGGGACATGGTCAGCCCCAGCATTTT. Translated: CASSDPGHGQPQHF. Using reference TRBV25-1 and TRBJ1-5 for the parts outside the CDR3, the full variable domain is EADIYQTPRYLVIGTGKKITLECSQTMGHDKMYWYQQDPGMELHLIHYSYGVNSTEKGDLSSESTVSRIRTEHFPLTLESARPSHTSQYLCASSDPGHGQPQHFGDGTRLSIL.

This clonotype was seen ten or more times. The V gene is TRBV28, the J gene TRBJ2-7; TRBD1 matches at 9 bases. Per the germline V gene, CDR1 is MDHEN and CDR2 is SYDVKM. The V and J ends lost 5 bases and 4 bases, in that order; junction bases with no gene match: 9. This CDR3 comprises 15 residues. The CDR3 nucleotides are TGTGCCAGCAGTCTGCCGGGACAGGGAGAGTACGAGCAGTACTTC. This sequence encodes CASSLPGQGEYEQYF.

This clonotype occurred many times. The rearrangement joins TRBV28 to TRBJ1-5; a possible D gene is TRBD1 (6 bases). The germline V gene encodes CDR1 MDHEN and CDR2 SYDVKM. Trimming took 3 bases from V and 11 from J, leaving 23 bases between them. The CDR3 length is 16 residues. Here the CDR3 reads CASSLTGGPSIRSQHF. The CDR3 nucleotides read TGTGCCAGCAGTTTGACCGGGGGCCCATCAATTCGGTCCCAGCATTTT.

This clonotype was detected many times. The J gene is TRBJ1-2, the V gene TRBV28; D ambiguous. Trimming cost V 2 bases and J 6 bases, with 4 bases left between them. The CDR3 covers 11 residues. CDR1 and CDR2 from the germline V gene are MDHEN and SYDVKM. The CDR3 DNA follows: TGTGCCAGCAGTTTAAGGGATGGCTACACCTTC. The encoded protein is CASSLRDGYTF.

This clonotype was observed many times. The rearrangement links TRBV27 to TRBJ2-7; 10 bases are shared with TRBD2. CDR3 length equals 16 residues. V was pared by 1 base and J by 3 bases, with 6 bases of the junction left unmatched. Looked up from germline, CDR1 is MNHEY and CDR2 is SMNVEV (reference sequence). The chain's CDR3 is CASSLLSSGSGYEQYF. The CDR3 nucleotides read TGTGCCAGCAGTTTATTGTCTAGCGGGAGTGGCTACGAGCAGTACTTC.

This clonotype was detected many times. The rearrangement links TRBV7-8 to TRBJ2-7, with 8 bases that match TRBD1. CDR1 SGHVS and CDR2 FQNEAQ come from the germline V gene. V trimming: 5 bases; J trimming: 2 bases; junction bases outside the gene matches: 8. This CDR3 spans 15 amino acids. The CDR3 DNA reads TGTGCCAGCAGCCACCGGGACAGGCATACCTACGAGCAGTACTTC. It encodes CASSHRDRHTYEQYF.

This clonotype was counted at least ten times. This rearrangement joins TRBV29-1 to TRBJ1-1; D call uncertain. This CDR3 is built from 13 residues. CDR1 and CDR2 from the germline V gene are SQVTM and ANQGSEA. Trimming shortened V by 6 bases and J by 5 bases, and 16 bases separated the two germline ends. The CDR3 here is CSVEDWGGTEAFF. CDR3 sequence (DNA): TGCAGCGTGGAGGACTGGGGTGGGACTGAAGCTTTCTTT. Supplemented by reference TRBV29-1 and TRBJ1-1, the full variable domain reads SAVISQKPSRDICQRGTSLTIQCQVDSQVTMMFWYRQQPGQSLTLIATANQGSEATYESGFVIDKFPISRPNLTFSTLTVSNMSPEDSSIYLCSVEDWGGTEAFFGQGTRLTVV.

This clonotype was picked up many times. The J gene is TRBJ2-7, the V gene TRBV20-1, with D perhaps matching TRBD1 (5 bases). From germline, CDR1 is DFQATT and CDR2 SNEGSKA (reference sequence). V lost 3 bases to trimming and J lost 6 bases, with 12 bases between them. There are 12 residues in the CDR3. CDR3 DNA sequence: TGCAGTGCTAGTGGGGCGAACCTCGAGCAGTACTTC. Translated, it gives CSASGANLEQYF.